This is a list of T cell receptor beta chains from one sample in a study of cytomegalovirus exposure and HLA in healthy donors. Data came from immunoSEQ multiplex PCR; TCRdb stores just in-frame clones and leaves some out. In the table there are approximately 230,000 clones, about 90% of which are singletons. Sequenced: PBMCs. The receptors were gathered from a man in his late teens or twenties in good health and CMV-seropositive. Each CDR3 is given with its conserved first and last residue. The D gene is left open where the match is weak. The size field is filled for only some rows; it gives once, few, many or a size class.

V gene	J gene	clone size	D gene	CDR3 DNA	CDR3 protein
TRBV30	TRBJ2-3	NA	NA	TGTGCCTGGAGTGTAATCGGGCCAGGGACGCAGTATTTT	CAWSVIGPGTQYF
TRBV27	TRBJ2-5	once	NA	TGTGCCAGCAGTTCCTACAGGGAGGGGGAGACCCAGTACTTC	CASSSYREGETQYF
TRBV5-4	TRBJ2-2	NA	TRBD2	TGTGCCAGCAGCCCCGGGGGGAGAGGTGACACCGGGGAGCTGTTTTTT	CASSPGGRGDTGELFF
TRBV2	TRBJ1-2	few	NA	TGTGCCAGCAGTGAGGAGGAACATGGCTACACCTTC	CASSEEEHGYTF
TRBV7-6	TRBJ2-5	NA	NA	TGTGCCCGTGGGTTGTGCGGGACAAAGACCCAGTACTTC	CARGLCGTKTQYF
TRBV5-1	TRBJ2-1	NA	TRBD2	TGCGCCAGCAGCTTGGTCCTAGCGGACAATGAGCAGTTCTTC	CASSLVLADNEQFF
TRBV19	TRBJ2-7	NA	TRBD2	TGTGCCAGTAGTATATCAGCGGGAGGCTACGAGCAGTACTTC	CASSISAGGYEQYF
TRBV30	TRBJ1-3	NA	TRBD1	TGTGCCTGGAGTGTCTACAGGGGGCGTAGGGGAAACACCATATATTTT	CAWSVYRGRRGNTIYF
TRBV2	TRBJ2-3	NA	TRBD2	TGTGCCAGCAGAAGGCTAGCGGGAGTGCACAAGACAGATACGCAGTATTTT	CASRRLAGVHKTDTQYF
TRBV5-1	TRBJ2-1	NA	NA	TGCGCCAGCAGCTTGCAAGGGACTGTCTACAATGAGCAGTTCTTC	CASSLQGTVYNEQFF
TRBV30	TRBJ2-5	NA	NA	TGTGCCCTGGTACTCAAAGGGACTCAAGAGACCCAGTACTTC	CALVLKGTQETQYF